This T cell receptor beta chain comes out of a study of T-cell reconstitution after alpha-beta-depleted transplantation in children. Broader study findings: As was reported, about two months after transplant, alpha-beta T cells came from several hundred expanded graft clones. Diversity of TCRbeta at day 60 was high in some patients, arising from surviving recipient T cells and thymic progenitors. Most T-cell counts and diversity one year after the transplant came from T cells that were newly produced.

The CDR3 sequence is 15 residues long. Per germline, CDR1 SGHKS and CDR2 YYEKEE (reference sequence). Trimming removed 5 bases from V and 4 bases from J; junction bases left unmatched: 7. TCRbeta library preparation incorporated unique molecular identifiers. One entry per CDR3 protein, called by TCRdb with MiXCR from the PCR reads. Of under 850,000 distinct CDR3 sequences listed, about 12% are singletons. This clonotype appeared many times. What it binds is unknown. The receptor was isolated from a girl aged 2-10 years with congenital amegakaryocytic thrombocytopenia, due to receive a stem cell transplant. This specimen was PBMCs, taken before TCRalphabeta/CD19-depleted stem cell transplant. This sequence joins TRBV5-5 and TRBJ2-3, with TRBD2 matching 10 bases. The CDR3 DNA reads TGTGCCAGCAGTTCCCAGCGGGAGGGGGCAGATACGCAGTATTTT. Amino acids: CASSSQREGADTQYF.